What follows are 23 T cell receptor beta chains derived from one specimen sequenced in a study of blood T cell repertoires in COVID-19. TCRdb keeps only in-frame clones here, not all; method: immunoSEQ multiplex PCR. Counted here are under 50,000 clones, approximately 86% occurring once; the ten biggest clones make up about 4%. The sample consisted of peripheral blood. The receptors derive from a woman aged 70-85 years with acute or convalescent COVID-19.

The table lists this clone with a few counts. This chain uses TRBV2 with TRBJ1-4; D possibly corresponds to TRBD1 (5 bases). This CDR3 spans 14 amino acids. Germline assignment: CDR1 SNHLY and CDR2 FYNNEI. V lost 5 bases and J 7 bases, leaving 14 bases between the germline ends. CDR3 protein: CASSTAGEVEKLFF. In DNA form, the CDR3 reads TGTGCCAGCAGTACCGCGGGGGAGGTTGAAAAACTGTTTTTT.

The chain carries TRBV28 and TRBJ1-5, with TRBD1 matching over 7 bases. CDR3 size: 15 residues. The trim removed 6 bases at V and 4 bases at J, leaving 9 bases unmatched. Germline lookup yields CDR1 MDHEN and CDR2 SYDVKM. The CDR3 coding sequence is TGTGCCAGCAGACAAGACAGGGATGGGAATCAGCCCCAGCATTTT. It encodes CASRQDRDGNQPQHF.

The gene calls are TRBV4-1 and TRBJ2-5; possible D gene TRBD2, 5 bases. Germline V gives CDR1 MGHRA, CDR2 YSYEKL. The V and J ends lost 4 bases and 4 bases respectively, with 10 bases between them. The CDR3 runs to 13 residues. The CDR3 loop reads CASSRTRGETQYF. CDR3 nucleotides: TGCGCCAGCAGCCGAACTCGGGGAGAGACCCAGTACTTC.

This chain uses TRBV5-1 with TRBJ2-7; the D is unclear. Trimming took off 0 bases at V and 0 bases at J, with 7 bases between the two ends. Germline CDR1 reads SGHRS; CDR2 reads YFSETQ. This CDR3 contains 14 residues. CDR3 DNA sequence: TGCGCCAGCAGCTTGGATGCACACTCCTACGAGCAGTACTTC. Amino acid sequence: CASSLDAHSYEQYF.

This chain joins TRBV3-1 (or the pseudogene TRBV3-2) and TRBJ1-4; TRBD1 aligns across 8 bases. Germline CDR1 LGHDT, CDR2 YNNKEL (reference sequence). Germline trimming cut 4 bases from V and 0 bases from J; bases unmatched to any gene: 7. The length of the CDR3 is 17 residues. Here the CDR3 reads CASSRWTGSATNEKLFF. The CDR3 nucleotides are TGTGCCAGCAGCCGCTGGACAGGGTCTGCAACTAATGAAAAACTGTTTTTT.

The chain uses TRBV6-1 and TRBJ2-5; TRBD2 agrees at 14 bases. Looked up from germline, CDR1 is MNHNS and CDR2 is SASEGT. V dropped 2 bases and J dropped 5; count of bases not matched to a gene: 7. The CDR3 totals 17 residues. The CDR3 is CASSEWGLAGVGETQYF. CDR3 coding DNA: TGTGCCAGCAGTGAATGGGGACTAGCGGGAGTAGGTGAGACCCAGTACTTC.

V is TRBV11-2 and J is TRBJ2-4; D gene unclear. CDR1 is SGHAT and CDR2 is FQNNGV in the germline V gene. CDR3 length: 14 amino acids. V was clipped by 6 bases and J by 0 bases, with 9 bases between them. CDR3 sequence: CASRSVVAKNIQYF. CDR3 bases: TGTGCCAGCAGGTCCGTCGTAGCCAAAAACATTCAGTACTTC.

This clone was seen once. The chain combines TRBV18 with TRBJ1-1; D gene uncertain. There are 12 residues in the CDR3. From germline, CDR1 is KGHSH and CDR2 LQKENI. V dropped 3 bases and J dropped 2 bases, with 4 bases sitting between them. CDR3 amino acids: CASSPQNTEAFF. The CDR3, as DNA: TGTGCCAGCTCACCTCAAAACACTGAAGCTTTCTTT.

V is TRBV11-1 and J is TRBJ2-2; no reliable D call. Germline assignment: CDR1 SGHAT and CDR2 FQDESV (reference sequence). The CDR3 contains 14 residues. Trimming stripped 6 bases from V and 1 base from J, with 9 bases between. CDR3 protein: CASSSARNTGELFF. CDR3 bases: TGTGCCAGCAGTTCCGCCAGGAACACCGGGGAGCTGTTTTTT.

This chain uses TRBV18 with TRBJ2-7; D is uncertain. CDR1 and CDR2 from the germline V gene are KGHSH and LQKENI. CDR3 length: 14 amino acids. Trimming took 0 bases from V and 1 from J, leaving 7 bases between them. The CDR3 sequence is CASSPPAQSYEQYF. CDR3 DNA sequence: TGTGCCAGCTCACCACCAGCGCAATCCTACGAGCAGTACTTC.

CDR3 nucleotide sequence: TGTGCCAGTCTTACAGGGGACTCTGGAAACACCATATATTTT. Translating gives CASLTGDSGNTIYF. The J gene is TRBJ1-3, the V gene TRBV6-6; 7 bases agree with TRBD1. Germline assignment: CDR1 MNHNY and CDR2 SVGAGI (reference sequence). CDR3 length: 14 amino acids. V gave up 9 bases and J gave up 0 bases; unmatched junction bases: 5.

V is TRBV15 and J is TRBJ2-3; D is unresolved. The CDR3 loop spans 13 amino acids. The germline V gene has CDR1 LNHNV and CDR2 YYDKDF (reference sequence). The ends were cut back, 7 bases at V and 2 bases at J, with 10 bases in the middle. CDR3 DNA: TGTGCCACCAAAACGGGTTCCACAGATACGCAGTATTTT. Translated, it gives CATKTGSTDTQYF.

The rearrangement joins TRBV9 to TRBJ2-2, with 11 bases aligning to TRBD2. The CDR3 extends over 17 amino acids. The germline V gene encodes CDR1 SGDLS and CDR2 YYNGEE. With V trimmed by 4 bases and J by 2 bases, 7 bases remained unmatched. This CDR3 reads CASSRDSGRGNTGELFF. The CDR3 nucleotides read TGTGCCAGCAGCCGAGATAGCGGGAGGGGTAACACCGGGGAGCTGTTTTTT.

The CDR3 bases are TGTGCCAGCAGCTACCAAGCCTATTCGGGCGAGCAGTACTTC. Residues: CASSYQAYSGEQYF. This chain uses TRBV6-5 with TRBJ2-7; D uncertain. CDR3 size: 14 residues. Germline V gene lookup returns CDR1 MNHEY and CDR2 SVGAGI. V dropped 6 bases and J dropped 6 bases, with 18 bases sitting between them.

The V and J genes are TRBV9 and TRBJ1-2; 8 bases agree with TRBD1. Germline V lookup: CDR1 SGDLS, CDR2 YYNGEE. After removal of 5 bases from V and 3 bases from J, the junction contained 6 bases not matched to a gene. The CDR3 spans 14 residues. The CDR3: CASRAPGQDYGYTF. The CDR3 nucleotides are TGTGCCAGCAGAGCACCGGGACAGGACTATGGCTACACCTTC. Together with reference TRBV9 and TRBJ1-2, the CDR3 gives the full variable domain: DSGVTQTPKHLITATGQRVTLRCSPRSGDLSVYWYQQSLDQGLQFLIQYYNGEERAKGNILERFSAQQFPDLHSELNLSSLELGDSALYFCASRAPGQDYGYTFGSGTRLTVV.

The chain couples TRBV14 to TRBJ2-1, with TRBD2 matching over 13 bases. CDR1 is SGHDN, CDR2 FVKESK, per germline. Germline trimming cut 3 bases from V and 8 bases from J; bases unmatched to any gene: 7. The CDR3 is 16 residues long. The CDR3 spells CASSQKGLAGVYEQFF. The CDR3 DNA reads as TGTGCCAGCAGCCAGAAAGGACTAGCGGGAGTATATGAGCAGTTCTTC.

This clone was detected only a few times. V usage is TRBV27 and J usage is TRBJ2-5, with TRBD2 matching 8 bases. Germline CDR1 and CDR2: MNHEY and SMNVEV (reference sequence). The junction had 5 bases not matched to a gene; V was cut back by 2 bases and J by 3 bases. This CDR3 spans 15 amino acids. CDR3 in amino acids: CASSLRGTREETQYF. In DNA, the CDR3 is TGTGCCAGCAGTTTACGAGGGACTAGAGAAGAGACCCAGTACTTC.

This chain joins TRBV27 and TRBJ2-7, with D unclear. The CDR3 runs to 11 residues. Trimming pared 4 bases from V and 4 bases from J, leaving 5 bases between. Germline CDR1 and CDR2: MNHEY and SMNVEV (reference sequence). The CDR3 coding sequence is TGTGCCAGCAGTTCCCCGTACGAGCAGTACTTC. Protein sequence: CASSSPYEQYF.

The V call is TRBV3-1 (or the pseudogene TRBV3-2), the J call TRBJ1-1, with a possible D match to TRBD1 (5 bases). Between the trimmed V and J ends, which lost 4 bases and 4 bases, there was a span of 16 bases. The CDR3 has 15 residues. The germline gives CDR1 LGHDT, CDR2 YNNKEL (reference sequence). The CDR3 DNA follows: TGTGCCAGCAGCCCTACGGTGCCTAGGGGCACTGAAGCTTTCTTT. Residues: CASSPTVPRGTEAFF.

The gene calls are TRBV6-1 and TRBJ2-7, with D perhaps TRBD2 (6 bases). Germline lookup yields CDR1 MNHNS and CDR2 SASEGT. The CDR3 totals 14 residues. Trimming shortened V by 2 bases and J by 0 bases, and 8 bases separated the two germline ends. This CDR3 reads CASSETGGSYEQYF. CDR3 bases: TGTGCCAGCAGTGAAACCGGGGGCTCCTACGAGCAGTACTTC.

The chain uses TRBV3-1 (or the pseudogene TRBV3-2) and TRBJ2-2; D unclear. Germline loops: CDR1 LGHDT, CDR2 YNNKEL (reference sequence). The V gene lost 6 bases and the J gene lost 4 bases, with 15 bases spanning the gap. This CDR3 spans 15 amino acids. DNA for the CDR3: TGTGCCAGCAGTCAAATGTGGGCTGGCACCGGGGAGCTGTTTTTT. Protein: CASSQMWAGTGELFF.

The V call is TRBV6-5, the J call TRBJ2-7; TRBD1 aligns across 7 bases. The germline gives CDR1 MNHEY, CDR2 SVGAGI. Losses at the gene ends were 3 bases for V and 6 bases for J; bases not matched to a gene: 5. CDR3 length: 13 residues. Here the CDR3 reads CASSYYRGGEQYF. CDR3 DNA sequence: TGTGCCAGCAGTTATTACAGGGGTGGCGAGCAGTACTTC.

This clone was picked up a small number of times. The chain couples TRBV24-1 to TRBJ2-3; unclear D gene. With 3 bases removed from V and 4 bases from J, the gap between germline ends came to 16 bases. The CDR3 runs 16 residues. Germline assignment: CDR1 KGHDR and CDR2 SFDVKD. Written as DNA, the CDR3 is TGTGCCACCAGTGATGCTATAGGAGCATCGGCAGATACGCAGTATTTT. It specifies CATSDAIGASADTQYF.